This paragraph reports one T cell receptor (beta chain). Its specificity is not known. This record belongs to a study of CD8+ T cells in alopecia areata. Study summary: At a dose of 5 to 10 mg twice daily, oral tofacitinib was given to treated patients. Whole-study results and caveats: Tofacitinib significantly lowered scalp clonality and expanded CD8+ clones among the top 100.

CDR1 is GTSNPN, CDR2 SVGIG, per germline (reference sequence). V shed 2 bases and J shed 3 bases, with 14 bases lying between them. This CDR3 has 14 residues. Sequencing relied on a cDNA template that was reverse transcribed from extracted RNA. Sequenced by immunoSEQ multiplex PCR; TCRdb stores in-frame clones only, minus some. The repertoire holds 150,000 or so clones, with roughly 60% as singletons. The sample's treatment: oral pan-JAK inhibitor, 5-10 mg twice daily. This TCR was sampled from a human donor with alopecia areata. This rearrangement joins TRBV30 to TRBJ2-7; D not resolved. The sequenced sample was CD4+ T cells sorted from blood, obtained at approximately week 56, from a patient treated with tofacitinib. CDR3 residues: CAWSRVPARYEQYF. CDR3 in DNA: TGTGCCTGGAGTAGGGTCCCGGCCCGCTACGAGCAGTACTTC.